Below, 29 T cell receptor beta chains from the same sample are listed, as sequenced in a study of CD8 T cells in ankylosing spondylitis listed by TCRdb under 2017. Libraries were constructed by 5' RACE. The data were produced on an Illumina MiSeq. TCRdb passed the public sequencing reads through fastp at Q25 and MiXCR, retaining productive beta sequences. Rows with one shared CDR3 protein collapse into an entry with the most common genes and DNA. The sample table contains 37,000 or so distinct CDR3 sequences; only one count was recorded for 16% of them. About 49% of the sample comes from the top ten. The sequencing sample was made of blood. Receptors were obtained from a male donor with ankylosing spondylitis or in good health (not recorded which).

The V call is TRBV28, the J call TRBJ1-1, with 7 bases lining up with TRBD1. Looked up from germline, CDR1 is MDHEN and CDR2 is SYDVKM. There are 15 residues in the CDR3. Germline trimming cut 3 bases from V and 0 bases from J; bases unmatched to any gene: 4. The CDR3 loop is CASSFLGQMNTEAFF. The CDR3 DNA is TGTGCCAGCAGTTTTTTGGGACAGATGAACACTGAAGCTTTCTTT.

This sequence joins TRBV28 and TRBJ1-3, with D possibly TRBD1 on 5 matching bases. This CDR3 has 15 residues. Per the germline V gene, CDR1 is MDHEN and CDR2 is SYDVKM. Trimming cost V 8 bases and J 0 bases, with 14 bases left between them. The CDR3 region is CASGTGRSSGNTIYF. The CDR3 DNA follows: TGTGCCAGCGGAACAGGTCGTAGCTCTGGAAACACCATATATTTT.

This chain uses TRBV12-3 or TRBV12-4 with TRBJ2-2, with TRBD2 matching over 7 bases. The CDR3 is 14 amino acids. V lost 11 bases and J lost 2; bases outside the gene matches: 8. CDR3 sequence reads: CAGLGAGNTGELFF. As DNA, the CDR3 is TGTGCCGGCCTTGGAGCGGGAAACACCGGGGAGCTGTTTTTT.

The chain couples TRBV24-1 to TRBJ2-1; no clear D. The CDR3 has 15 amino acids. With 3 bases removed from V and 3 bases from J, the gap between germline ends came to 11 bases. Germline V gene data show CDR1 as KGHDR and CDR2 as SFDVKD. The CDR3 region has the DNA TGTGCCACCAGTGATCCCGCCGGCCACTACAATGAGCAGTTCTTC. Its translation: CATSDPAGHYNEQFF.

V and J are TRBV12-3 or TRBV12-4 and TRBJ2-1; D may match TRBD1 or TRBD2 (5 bases each). The length of the CDR3 is 17 residues. With 5 bases removed from V and 0 bases from J, the gap between germline ends came to 17 bases. This chain's CDR3 is CASSPLRGVSSYNEQFF. For the CDR3, the DNA is TGTGCCAGCAGTCCCCTAAGGGGAGTCAGCTCCTACAATGAGCAGTTCTTC.

This clonotype has only a few counts. The CDR3, as DNA: TGCAGCGTTGGCGGGAGGGGCACAGATACGCAGTATTTT. Translation gives CSVGGRGTDTQYF. V gene TRBV29-1 combines with J gene TRBJ2-3; 9 nucleotides align to TRBD2. The CDR3 loop spans 13 amino acids. Unmatched junction bases numbered 0, after V lost 4 bases and J lost 1 base. The germline V gene encodes CDR1 SQVTM and CDR2 ANQGSEA.

The chain is built from TRBV4-3 and TRBJ2-2, with no clear D. From germline, CDR1 is LGHNA and CDR2 YSLEER. The CDR3 consists of 14 residues. V gave up 0 bases and J gave up 2 bases, with 4 bases separating them. The DNA of the CDR3 is TGCGCCAGCAGCCAAGATGCTAACACCGGGGAGCTGTTTTTT. It is translated as CASSQDANTGELFF.

The rearrangement joins TRBV20-1 to TRBJ2-3; 8 bases map to TRBD2. Germline V lookup: CDR1 DFQATT, CDR2 SNEGSKA (reference sequence). Losses at the gene ends were 4 bases for V and 8 bases for J; bases not matched to a gene: 17. This CDR3 region has 16 residues. CDR3 loop: CSATDNGGGTLSTQYF. CDR3 DNA: TGCAGTGCTACGGATAACGGCGGGGGGACTTTAAGTACGCAGTATTTT.

The chain couples TRBV20-1 to TRBJ1-1; 7 nucleotides line up with TRBD1. Germline assignment: CDR1 DFQATT and CDR2 SNEGSKA (reference sequence). The CDR3 has 16 residues. V trimming: 2 bases; J trimming: 0 bases; junction bases outside the gene matches: 9. The CDR3 DNA follows: TGCAGTGCTAGACCTCCAAAACAGGGGCTGAACACTGAAGCTTTCTTT. It is translated as CSARPPKQGLNTEAFF.

The rearrangement links TRBV29-1 to TRBJ2-5; D might be TRBD2 (5 bases). The length of the CDR3 is 12 residues. Germline CDR1 is SQVTM and CDR2 is ANQGSEA. Trimming took 3 bases from V and 5 from J, leaving 10 bases between them. Written as DNA, the CDR3 is TGCAGCGTTGAGGAGGTTAGGGAGACCCAGTACTTC. This sequence encodes CSVEEVRETQYF.

The chain joins TRBV20-1 to TRBJ2-1, with D possibly being TRBD2 (5 bases). There are 14 residues in the CDR3. Looked up from germline, CDR1 is DFQATT and CDR2 is SNEGSKA (reference sequence). V shed 3 bases and J shed 4 bases, with 13 bases lying between them. CDR3 bases: TGCAGTGCTAGGTATAGCGCCTCTTACAATGAGCAGTTCTTC. This codes for CSARYSASYNEQFF.

This clonotype occurred a few times. This rearrangement joins TRBV6-2 or TRBV6-3 to TRBJ2-1; 8 bases fit TRBD2. The CDR3 runs 14 residues. Germline CDR1 reads MNHEY; CDR2 reads SVGEGT. The V segment lost 7 bases and the J segment 9 bases; nucleotides outside the gene matches: 11. CDR3: CASNKGLAHIEQFF. DNA of the CDR3: TGTGCCAGCAACAAAGGACTAGCCCACATTGAGCAGTTCTTC.

The chain has TRBV29-1 and TRBJ2-5, with D unresolved. Trimming stripped 3 bases from V and 2 bases from J, with 10 bases between. The length of the CDR3 is 13 residues. Germline V gene lookup returns CDR1 SQVTM and CDR2 ANQGSEA. CDR3 loop: CSVEVGRQETQYF. The CDR3 coding sequence is TGCAGCGTTGAGGTCGGGCGGCAAGAGACCCAGTACTTC.

The genes are TRBV7-2 and TRBJ2-3; 10 bases are shared with TRBD2. The V segment lost 2 bases and the J segment 4 bases; nucleotides outside the gene matches: 3. The CDR3 has 15 amino acids. Germline CDR1 is SGHTA and CDR2 is FQGNSA. The CDR3 sequence is CASSLSGGVSDTQYF. In nucleotides, the CDR3 is TGTGCCAGCAGCTTAAGCGGGGGGGTATCAGATACGCAGTATTTT.

The rearrangement links TRBV28 to TRBJ1-3; 7 positions agree with TRBD1. The length of the CDR3 is 17 residues. V dropped 6 bases and J dropped 3; count of bases not matched to a gene: 14. The germline gives CDR1 MDHEN, CDR2 SYDVKM. CDR3 in amino acids: CASRLLTGTLNGNTIYF. CDR3 nucleotides: TGTGCCAGCAGACTCCTGACAGGGACTTTGAATGGAAACACCATATATTTT.

The V call is TRBV11-3, the J call TRBJ1-6; no definite D call. Germline V gene data show CDR1 as SGHNT and CDR2 as YENEEA. This CDR3 has 13 residues. With 3 bases removed from V and 7 bases from J, the gap between germline ends came to 7 bases. In nucleotides, the CDR3 is TGTGCCAGCAGCTTGAGGAGAAATTCACCCCTCCACTTT. As protein: CASSLRRNSPLHF. The complete variable domain, with remaining parts taken from reference TRBV11-3 and TRBJ1-6, reads EAGVVQSPRYKIIEKKQPVAFWCNPISGHNTLYWYLQNLGQGPELLIRYENEEAVDDSQLPKDRFSAERLKGVDSTLKIQPAELGDSAVYLCASSLRRNSPLHFGNGTRLTVT.

The V gene is TRBV12-3 or TRBV12-4, the J gene TRBJ2-3; D unresolved. This CDR3 region has 11 residues. V lost 8 bases to trimming and J lost 6 bases, with 9 bases between them. The DNA of the CDR3 is TGTGCCAGCCTGATTGGGGATACGCAGTATTTT. It encodes CASLIGDTQYF.

This chain joins TRBV12-3 or TRBV12-4 and TRBJ2-2; D is possibly TRBD2 (6 bases). The CDR3 covers 15 residues. V was shortened by 4 bases and J by 3 bases, with 12 bases between the two germline ends. The chain's CDR3 is CASSSGTPDTGELFF. Written as DNA, the CDR3 is TGTGCCAGCAGTTCCGGGACTCCAGACACCGGGGAGCTGTTTTTT.

This clonotype was observed a handful of times. The chain has TRBV7-9 and TRBJ2-2; D could derive from TRBD1 or TRBD2 (5 bases each). CDR3 size: 12 residues. CDR1 and CDR2 (germline): SEHNR, FQNEAQ (reference sequence). The germline V and J ends were trimmed by 0 bases and 17 bases, with 13 bases remaining between them. The CDR3 DNA follows: TGTGCCAGCAGCTTAGCGCATCGGGGACCCTTTTTT. Its translation is CASSLAHRGPFF.

The chain employs TRBV12-3 or TRBV12-4 and TRBJ2-2; D is possibly TRBD2 (5 bases). With 6 bases removed from V and 5 bases from J, the gap between germline ends came to 13 bases. The CDR3 extends over 14 amino acids. The CDR3 reads CASRSGRSTGELFF. The CDR3 region has the DNA TGTGCCAGCAGGTCGGGGAGAAGTACCGGGGAGCTGTTTTTT.

The chain links TRBV7-2 to TRBJ2-1, with TRBD1 identical over 8 bases. Per germline, CDR1 SGHTA and CDR2 FQGNSA. The trim removed 4 bases at V and 4 bases at J, leaving 6 bases unmatched. The CDR3 totals 15 residues. The CDR3 DNA sequence: TGTGCCAGCAGCTCCCGACAGGGGAATTACAATGAGCAGTTCTTC. The encoded protein is CASSSRQGNYNEQFF. Combining the CDR3 with reference TRBV7-2 and TRBJ2-1 gives the whole variable domain GAGVSQSPSNKVTEKGKDVELRCDPISGHTALYWYRQSLGQGLEFLIYFQGNSAPDKSGLPSDRFSAERTGGSVSTLTIQRTQQEDSAVYLCASSSRQGNYNEQFFGPGTRLTVL.

This chain joins TRBV4-3 and TRBJ2-7; a weak D match, TRBD2 (6 bases). The CDR3 consists of 15 residues. V lost 3 bases to trimming and J lost 0 bases, with 12 bases between them. Germline assignment: CDR1 LGHNA and CDR2 YSLEER. CDR3 sequence (DNA): TGCGCCAGCAGCCATGGGACTCTAAACTCCTACGAGCAGTACTTC. It is translated as CASSHGTLNSYEQYF.

The chain uses TRBV5-6 and TRBJ2-7; 9 nucleotides line up with TRBD1. CDR1 and CDR2 from the germline V gene are SGHDT and YYEEEE. With 3 bases clipped from V and 1 base from J, the junction kept 5 bases outside the gene matches. This CDR3 contains 15 residues. The CDR3 loop is CASSSMTGGSYEQYV. The CDR3, as DNA: TGTGCCAGCAGCTCTATGACAGGGGGTTCCTACGAGCAGTACGTC.

The chain links TRBV20-1 to TRBJ1-4, with D possibly matching TRBD1 (5 bases). Per the germline V gene, CDR1 is DFQATT and CDR2 is SNEGSKA (reference sequence). The CDR3 consists of 15 residues. V gave up 5 bases and J gave up 7 bases, with 20 bases separating them. In nucleotides, the CDR3 is TGCAGTGCTTCAGAAGTCGCGGGGGAGGGTGAAAAACTGTTTTTT. Amino acids: CSASEVAGEGEKLFF.

This rearrangement joins TRBV20-1 to TRBJ2-1, with TRBD2 matching 12 bases. Germline V lookup: CDR1 DFQATT, CDR2 SNEGSKA (reference sequence). CDR3 size: 16 residues. With V trimmed by 5 bases and J by 8 bases, 13 bases remained unmatched. The CDR3 sequence: CSAGKTSGGIIDEQFF. In nucleotides, the CDR3 is TGCAGTGCTGGGAAGACTAGCGGGGGAATTATCGATGAGCAGTTCTTC.

This clonotype has just a few counts. The rearrangement links TRBV28 to TRBJ2-7, with 8 bases lining up with TRBD2. Germline loops: CDR1 MDHEN, CDR2 SYDVKM. Trimming cost V 4 bases and J 5 bases; bases outside gene matches: 10. The CDR3 has 15 amino acids. CDR3 sequence (DNA): TGTGCCAGCAGTTCGGCGGGGGGCCTTATGAACGAGCAGTACTTC. Encoded protein: CASSSAGGLMNEQYF.

The chain couples TRBV6-5 to TRBJ2-2; D may be TRBD1 (6 bases). The CDR3 extends over 17 amino acids. CDR1 is MNHEY and CDR2 is SVGAGI in the germline V gene. V was clipped by 2 bases and J by 5 bases, with 18 bases between them. The CDR3 protein is CASSYTPGARITGELFF. As DNA, the CDR3 is TGTGCCAGCAGTTACACCCCAGGGGCGAGGATTACCGGGGAGCTGTTTTTT.

This clonotype was counted between two and nine times. The chain recombines TRBV6-6 with TRBJ2-3, with a tentative D call TRBD2 (7 bases). Trimming cost V 0 bases and J 5 bases, with 9 bases left between them. The CDR3 consists of 14 residues. The germline CDR1 and CDR2 sequences are MNHNY and SVGAGI (reference sequence). The CDR3, as DNA: TGTGCCAGCAGTTACTCGAGGGGGGGAGATACGCAGTATTTT. This codes for CASSYSRGGDTQYF.

This clonotype was seen only a few times. CDR3 in DNA: TGCGCCAGCAGCCAATTCTGGCCCCGTGGGGCCTACGAGCAGTACTTC. Amino acid sequence: CASSQFWPRGAYEQYF. The rearrangement links TRBV4-3 to TRBJ2-7; D uncertain. CDR1 and CDR2 (germline): LGHNA, YSLEER. Deletions cut 2 bases from V and 2 bases from J, with 16 bases between. This CDR3 has 16 residues.